A selection of T cell receptor beta chains follows, all from one sample in a study of T cells in Graves' hyperthyroidism and ophthalmopathy. TCRdb itself ran the multiplex PCR reads through MiXCR, one entry per CDR3 protein. The profile covers about 770,000 distinct CDR3 sequences, with around 19% appearing a single time and 15% to 20% taken by the ten largest. The sample comprised blood. These receptors all stem from a woman aged 50 to 65 with Graves' hyperthyroidism that later progressed to Graves' ophthalmopathy. Both conserved end residues are part of each CDR3. Each record gives: V gene, J gene, CDR3 protein.

TRBV6-1	TRBJ2-3	CASLAGGPDTQYF
TRBV7-9	TRBJ2-1	CASSRWSGGGSYNEQFF
TRBV19	TRBJ1-1	CASRIGQEAFF
TRBV20-1	TRBJ1-5	CSARAGGARGQPQHF
TRBV9	TRBJ2-3	CASSVFGHGDTQYF
TRBV15	TRBJ1-5	CATSSTANQPQHF
TRBV10-3	TRBJ1-5	CAIEGASNQPQHF
TRBV11-2	TRBJ1-1	CASSPKLSEAFF
TRBV20-1	TRBJ1-5	CSARGFGVGQPQHF
TRBV19	TRBJ2-2	CASSIQVGTGELFF
TRBV20-1	TRBJ2-7	CSARGWGSSYEQYF
TRBV12-3/TRBV12-4	TRBJ1-2	CASGEGRGKTNYGYTF
TRBV5-8	TRBJ1-1	CASSRGQTEAFF
TRBV24-1	TRBJ2-1	CATSELNEQFF
TRBV27	TRBJ2-3	CASRTTGQLSDTQYF
TRBV11-2	TRBJ2-1	CASSLSRRDHYNEQFF
TRBV7-9	TRBJ1-5	CASSLTGVGNQPQHF
TRBV4-1	TRBJ2-7	CASSPQTGGSYEQYF
TRBV7-9	TRBJ2-5	CASRPSGGQETQYF
TRBV27	TRBJ1-2	CASSFLGEDFYGYTF
TRBV20-1	TRBJ1-1	CSAPGTGFLREAFF
TRBV25-1	TRBJ2-3	CASSEYEGSTDTQYF
TRBV2	TRBJ1-1	CASSESAVAEAFF
TRBV7-9	TRBJ2-2	CASSSLGQQDRVTGELFF
TRBV29-1	TRBJ1-1	CSVGDSLGNTEAFF
TRBV7-3	TRBJ2-1	CASSPTKASSYNEQFF
TRBV13	TRBJ2-2	CASSTGPNTGELFF
TRBV6-9	TRBJ1-2	CASSYSTGAVGYTF
TRBV4-1	TRBJ2-2	CASSLGQGANTGELFF
TRBV19	TRBJ1-1	CASSMGGGLNTEAFF
TRBV20-1	TRBJ2-2	CSASSGGAFIGELFF
TRBV3-1	TRBJ1-1	CASSQGVWGSLIGAEAFF
TRBV7-2	TRBJ1-1	CASSFKTANTEAFF
TRBV11-2	TRBJ2-1	CASSFRGGHSSYNEQFF
TRBV5-4	TRBJ1-3	CASYSISGNTIYF
TRBV11-2	TRBJ1-5	CASSFDRADQPQHF
TRBV4-1	TRBJ2-2	CASREAGAFHTGELFF
TRBV7-7	-	CASSHRIEDETQYF
TRBV5-1	TRBJ2-3	CASSTGTSGLDTQYF
TRBV20-1	TRBJ2-5	CSASKDQFPKTQYF
TRBV14	TRBJ2-2	CASSQSWDSRDTGELFF
TRBV28	TRBJ2-1	CASSEDRWAYNEQFF
TRBV30	TRBJ1-2	CAWSVLGGGYGYTF
TRBV9	TRBJ1-2	CASSPDGGDGYTF